These 4 T cell receptor beta chains came from one sample sequenced in a study of cytomegalovirus exposure and HLA in healthy donors. The PCR employed 60 Vbeta primers together with 13 Jbeta primers. Measured with immunoSEQ multiplex PCR; TCRdb has only the in-frame clones, and not every one. The table records some 85,000 clones, 76% of them present only once. Specimen: PBMCs. The receptor set was obtained from a man aged 40-55 years in good health and CMV-seronegative.

The genes are TRBV30 and TRBJ2-1; D is perhaps TRBD1 (5 bases). CDR3 length: 15 residues. Between the trimmed V and J ends, which lost 1 base and 7 bases, there was a span of 17 bases. Germline loops: CDR1 GTSNPN, CDR2 SVGIG (reference sequence). The CDR3 bases are TGTGCCTGGAGTGGGGTTTGGGGCCCAAGAAATGAGCAGTTCTTC. The encoded protein is CAWSGVWGPRNEQFF. Variable domain in full (rest from reference TRBV30 and TRBJ2-1): SQTIHQWPATLVQPVGSPLSLECTVEGTSNPNLYWYRQAAGRGLQLLFYSVGIGQISSEVPQNLSASRPQDRQFILSSKKLLLSDSGFYLCAWSGVWGPRNEQFFGPGTRLTVL.

The V gene is TRBV28, the J gene TRBJ1-2; D ambiguous. CDR1 is MDHEN and CDR2 is SYDVKM in the germline V gene. The CDR3 is 13 amino acids. Trimming removed 3 bases from V and 4 bases from J, with 9 bases in between. This CDR3 is CASSFENFYGYTF. CDR3 DNA: TGTGCCAGCAGTTTTGAGAATTTCTATGGCTACACCTTC.

This chain connects TRBV5-1 to TRBJ1-6, with 7 bases aligning to TRBD1. The CDR3 runs to 14 residues. CDR1 and CDR2 (germline): SGHRS, YFSETQ. V shed 4 bases and J 7 bases; nucleotides not matched to a gene: 5. The CDR3 region is CASSRDSTNSPLHF. CDR3 nucleotide sequence: TGCGCCAGCAGCCGGGACAGCACGAATTCACCCCTCCACTTT. The full variable domain, completed using reference TRBV5-1 and TRBJ1-6, is KAGVTQTPRYLIKTRGQQVTLSCSPISGHRSVSWYQQTPGQGLQFLFEYFSETQRNKGNFPGRFSGRQFSNSRSEMNVSTLELGDSALYLCASSRDSTNSPLHFGNGTRLTVT.

V and J are TRBV5-1 and TRBJ2-5; D gene unclear. The J call is in doubt because the DNA end fits TRBJ2-7 better. CDR3 length equals 15 residues. Per the germline V gene, CDR1 is SGHRS and CDR2 is YFSETQ. CDR3 in DNA: TGCGCCAGCAGCTTAAGTGGGCATAACTCCTACGAGCAGTACTTC. Translated, it gives CASSLSGHNSYEQYF.